This T cell receptor (beta chain) was recorded in a study of breast tumors, draining lymph nodes, adjacent tissues. Regarding the study as a whole: Tumor TCR diversity was below lymph nodes but above nontumor tissue. Data only fit, rather than demonstrated, lymph node origin of most tumor T cells. Data fit most tumor T cells coming from lymph node, expanding in tumor.

The CDR3 has 18 residues. Germline V gene data show CDR1 as ENHRY and CDR2 as SYGVKD. V lost 6 bases to trimming and J lost 0 bases, with 20 bases between them. Breast cancer patients provided tissue from their axillary draining lymph nodes. As concerns this clonotype: What it binds is unknown.

MiXCR was run by TCRdb on the multiplex PCR reads, yielding one entry per CDR3 protein. The table includes around 290,000 distinct CDR3 sequences, more than 30% detected once. The chain employs TRBV10-3 and TRBJ2-2, with D perhaps TRBD1 (6 bases). The sequenced material came from axillary lymph node tissue. The origin of this receptor is a female donor with breast cancer. Some clones in this sample may be carry-over from other donors' samples. Here the CDR3 reads CAIRQGPQGCANTGELFF. The CDR3 DNA reads TGTGCCATCAGACAGGGTCCCCAGGGCTGTGCGAACACCGGGGAGCTGTTTTTT.